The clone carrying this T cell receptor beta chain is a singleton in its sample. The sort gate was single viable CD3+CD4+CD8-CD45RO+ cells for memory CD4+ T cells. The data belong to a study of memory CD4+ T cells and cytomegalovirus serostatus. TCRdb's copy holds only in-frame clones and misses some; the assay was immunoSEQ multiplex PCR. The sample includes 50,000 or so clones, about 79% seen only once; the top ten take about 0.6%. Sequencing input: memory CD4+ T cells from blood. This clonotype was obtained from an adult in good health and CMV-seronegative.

CDR3 DNA sequence: TGCGCCAGCAGCCAAGATAGGGGGTACAATCAGCCCCAGCATTTT. Protein: CASSQDRGYNQPQHF. The rearrangement links TRBV4-1 to TRBJ1-5, with D possibly being TRBD1 (6 bases). The V end lost 0 bases, the J end lost 3 bases, and 9 bases lay between the germline ends. The V gene's germline CDR1 is MGHRA and CDR2 YSYEKL. This CDR3 contains 15 residues.